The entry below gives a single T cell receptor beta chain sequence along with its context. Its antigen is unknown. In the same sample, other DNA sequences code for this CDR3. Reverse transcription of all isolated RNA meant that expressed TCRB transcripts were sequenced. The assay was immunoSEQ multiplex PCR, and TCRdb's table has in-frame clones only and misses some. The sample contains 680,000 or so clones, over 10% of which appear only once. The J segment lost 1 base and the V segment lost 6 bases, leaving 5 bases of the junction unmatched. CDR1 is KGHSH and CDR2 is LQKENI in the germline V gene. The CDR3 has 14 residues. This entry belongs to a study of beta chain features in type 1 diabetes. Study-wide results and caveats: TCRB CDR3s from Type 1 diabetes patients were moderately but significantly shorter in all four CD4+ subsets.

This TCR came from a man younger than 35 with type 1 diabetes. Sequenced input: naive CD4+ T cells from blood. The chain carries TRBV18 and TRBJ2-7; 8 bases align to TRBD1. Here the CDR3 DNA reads TGTGCCAGCTCCCCCGGGACAGGATCCTACGAGCAGTACTTC. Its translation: CASSPGTGSYEQYF. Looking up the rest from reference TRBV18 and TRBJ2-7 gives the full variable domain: NAGVMQNPRHLVRRRGQEARLRCSPMKGHSHVYWYRQLPEEGLKFMVYLQKENIIDESGMPKERFSAEFPKEGPSILRIQQVVRGDSAAYFCASSPGTGSYEQYFGPGTRLTVT.